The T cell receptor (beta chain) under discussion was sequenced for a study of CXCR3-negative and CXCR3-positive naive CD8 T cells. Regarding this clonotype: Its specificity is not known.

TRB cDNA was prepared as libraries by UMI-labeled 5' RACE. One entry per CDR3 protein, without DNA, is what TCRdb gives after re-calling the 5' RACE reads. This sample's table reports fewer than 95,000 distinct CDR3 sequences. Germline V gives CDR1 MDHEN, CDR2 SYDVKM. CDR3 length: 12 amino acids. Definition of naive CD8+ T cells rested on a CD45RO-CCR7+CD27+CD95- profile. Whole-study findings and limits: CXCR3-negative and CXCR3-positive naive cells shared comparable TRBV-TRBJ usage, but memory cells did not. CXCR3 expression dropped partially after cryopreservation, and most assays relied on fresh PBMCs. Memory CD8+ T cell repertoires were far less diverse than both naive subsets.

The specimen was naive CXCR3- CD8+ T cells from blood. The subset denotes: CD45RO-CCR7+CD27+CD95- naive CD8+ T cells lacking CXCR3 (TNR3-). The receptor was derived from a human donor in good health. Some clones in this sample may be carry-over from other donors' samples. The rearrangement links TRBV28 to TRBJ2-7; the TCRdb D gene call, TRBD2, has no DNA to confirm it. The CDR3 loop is CASGRGLYEQYF. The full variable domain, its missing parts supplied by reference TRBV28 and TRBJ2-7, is DVKVTQSSRYLVKRTGEKVFLECVQDMDHENMFWYRQDPGLGLRLIYFSYDVKMKEKGDIPEGYSVSREKKERFSLILESASTNQTSMYLCASGRGLYEQYFGPGTRLTVT.